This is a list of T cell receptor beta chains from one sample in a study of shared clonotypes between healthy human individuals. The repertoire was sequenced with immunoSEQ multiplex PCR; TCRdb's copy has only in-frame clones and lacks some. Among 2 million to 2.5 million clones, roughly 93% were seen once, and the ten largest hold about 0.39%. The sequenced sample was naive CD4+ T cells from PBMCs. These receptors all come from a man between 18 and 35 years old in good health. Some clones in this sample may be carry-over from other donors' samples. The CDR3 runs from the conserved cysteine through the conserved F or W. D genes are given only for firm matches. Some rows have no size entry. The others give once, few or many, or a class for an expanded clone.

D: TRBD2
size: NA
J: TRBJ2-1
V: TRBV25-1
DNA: TGTGCCAGCACTGCTAGCGGGAGCAAAAATGAGCAGTTCTTC
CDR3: CASTASGSKNEQFF

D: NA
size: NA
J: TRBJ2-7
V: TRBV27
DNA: TGTGCCAGCAGTTTCGCTGGACAGACCTACGAGCAGTACTTC
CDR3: CASSFAGQTYEQYF

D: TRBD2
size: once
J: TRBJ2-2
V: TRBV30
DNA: TGTGCCTGGAGTCCTAGCGGGAGAGGAACCGGGGAGCTGTTTTTT
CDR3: CAWSPSGRGTGELFF

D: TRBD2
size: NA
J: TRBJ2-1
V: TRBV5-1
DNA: TGCGCCAGCAGCTTCGGGGGAGGGTCCTACAATGAGCAGTTCTTC
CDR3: CASSFGGGSYNEQFF

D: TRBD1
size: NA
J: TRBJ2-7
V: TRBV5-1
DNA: TGCGCCAGCAGCTGGGACAGTCCCTACGAGCAGTACTTC
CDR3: CASSWDSPYEQYF

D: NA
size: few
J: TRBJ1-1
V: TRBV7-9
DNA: TGTGCCAGCAGCTTCTATCTAGGCCGGGGTAGTTTCTTT
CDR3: CASSFYLGRGSFF

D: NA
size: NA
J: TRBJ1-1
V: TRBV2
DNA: TGTGCCAGCAGCAGGCAGACTACTGAAGCTTTCTTT
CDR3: CASSRQTTEAFF

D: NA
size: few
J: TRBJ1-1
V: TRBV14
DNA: TGTGCCAGCAGCCAGAGCACTGAAGCTTTCTTT
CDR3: CASSQSTEAFF

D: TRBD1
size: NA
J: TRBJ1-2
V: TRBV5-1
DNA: TGCGCCAGCAGCTTGGATACAGGGGAGATATATGGCTACACCTTC
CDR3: CASSLDTGEIYGYTF

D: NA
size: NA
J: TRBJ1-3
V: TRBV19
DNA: TGTGCCAGTAGTCCCCGTTCTTCCTCGAGCTCTGGAAACACCATATATTTT
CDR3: CASSPRSSSSSGNTIYF

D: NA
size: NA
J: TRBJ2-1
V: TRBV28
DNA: TGTGCCAGCAGTTTATTTCGGCTAGCGTTCAACAATGAGCAGTTCTTC
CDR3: CASSLFRLAFNNEQFF

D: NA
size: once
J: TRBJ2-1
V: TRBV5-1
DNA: TGCGCCAGCAGCTTGGAACCGACCGAGGTGCAGTTCTTC
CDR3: CASSLEPTEVQFF

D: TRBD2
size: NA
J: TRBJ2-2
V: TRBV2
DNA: TGTGCCAGCAGTTACGGACTAGCGGGAGATGACGGGGAGCTGTTTTTT
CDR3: CASSYGLAGDDGELFF

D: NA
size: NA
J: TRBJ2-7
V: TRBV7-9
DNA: TGTGCCAGCAGCTTAGAAACAAGCGGAGGGGAGCAGTACTTC
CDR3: CASSLETSGGEQYF

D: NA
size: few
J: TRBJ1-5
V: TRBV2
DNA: TGTGCCAGCAGTTTACAAGGGGCTGGCAATCAGCCCCAGCATTTT
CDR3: CASSLQGAGNQPQHF

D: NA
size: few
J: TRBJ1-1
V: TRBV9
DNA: TGTGCCAGCAGTATAGACAGGCACACTGAAGCTTTCTTT
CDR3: CASSIDRHTEAFF

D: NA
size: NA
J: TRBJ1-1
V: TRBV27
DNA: TGTGCCAGCAGTGGAAGGGGGAGCGGCACTGAAGCTTTCTTT
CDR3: CASSGRGSGTEAFF

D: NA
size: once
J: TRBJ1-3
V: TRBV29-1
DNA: TGCAGCTCGACGGAGGGGGCTGGAAACACCATATATTTT
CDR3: CSSTEGAGNTIYF

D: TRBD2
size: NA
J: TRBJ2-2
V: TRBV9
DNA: TGTGCCAGCAGCCCCTCAGCGGGAGGAATCCACACCGGGGAGCTGTTTTTT
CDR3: CASSPSAGGIHTGELFF

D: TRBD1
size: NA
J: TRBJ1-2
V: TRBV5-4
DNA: TGTGCCAGCAGCTCGCCGGGACAGGAAAACTATGGCTACACCTTC
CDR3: CASSSPGQENYGYTF

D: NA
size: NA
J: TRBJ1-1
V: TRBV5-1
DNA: TGCGCCAGCAGCTTTAGGGGGAACACTGAAGCTTTCTTT
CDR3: CASSFRGNTEAFF

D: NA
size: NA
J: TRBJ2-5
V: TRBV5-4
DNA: TGTGCCAGCGCTGACATGGGACGGAGTCAAGAGACCCAGTACTTC
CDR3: CASADMGRSQETQYF

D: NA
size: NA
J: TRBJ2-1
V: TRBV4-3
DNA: TGCGCCAGCAGCCGACACACCAATGAGCAGTTCTTC
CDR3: CASSRHTNEQFF

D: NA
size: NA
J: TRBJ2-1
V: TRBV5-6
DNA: TGTGCCAGCATGGGCCCCTTACACAATGAGCAGTTCTTC
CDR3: CASMGPLHNEQFF

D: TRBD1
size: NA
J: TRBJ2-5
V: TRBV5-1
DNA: TGCGCCAGCAGCTTCCAGGACAGGGTACAAGAGACCCAGTACTTC
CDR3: CASSFQDRVQETQYF

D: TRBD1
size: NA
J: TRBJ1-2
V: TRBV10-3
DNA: TGTGCCATCAGTGAATTGGGACAGGGGGAAGGCTACACCTTC
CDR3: CAISELGQGEGYTF

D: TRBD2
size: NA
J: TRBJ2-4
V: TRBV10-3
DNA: TGTGCCATCAGTAGCGGGAGTACATACATTCAGTACTTC
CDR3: CAISSGSTYIQYF

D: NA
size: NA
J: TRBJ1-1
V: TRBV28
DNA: TGTGCCAGCTATAAACCTCCTCAGTGGTCGGGGGGCACTGAAGCTTTCTTT
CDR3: CASYKPPQWSGGTEAFF

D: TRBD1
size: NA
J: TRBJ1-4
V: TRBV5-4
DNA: TGTGCCAGCAGCTCAACAGGGGGGGACGAAAAACTGTTTTTT
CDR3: CASSSTGGDEKLFF

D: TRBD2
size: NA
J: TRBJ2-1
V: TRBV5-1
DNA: TGCGCCAGCAGCCCACCGGGACTAGCGGGAGCCCATGAGCAGTTCTTC
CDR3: CASSPPGLAGAHEQFF

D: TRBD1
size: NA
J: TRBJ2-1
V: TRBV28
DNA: TGTGCCAGCACATCTGGGGGGACAGGGGTTATTCATGAGCAGTTCTTC
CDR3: CASTSGGTGVIHEQFF

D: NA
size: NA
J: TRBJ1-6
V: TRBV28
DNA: TGTGCCAGCAGTACACACTCCTTGCCAGAGGGCCACTTT
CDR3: CASSTHSLPEGHF

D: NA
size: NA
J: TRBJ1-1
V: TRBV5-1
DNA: TGCGCCAGCAGCTTGGACAACATGAACACTGAAGCTTTCTTT
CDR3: CASSLDNMNTEAFF

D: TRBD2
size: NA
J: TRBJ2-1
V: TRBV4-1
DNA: TGCGCCAGCAGCCAGAGAAGCGGGAGGACCTACAATGAGCAGTTCTTC
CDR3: CASSQRSGRTYNEQFF

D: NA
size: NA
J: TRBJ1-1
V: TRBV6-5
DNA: TGTGCCAGCAGTTACTCGTACAGGAACACTGAAGCTTTCTTT
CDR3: CASSYSYRNTEAFF

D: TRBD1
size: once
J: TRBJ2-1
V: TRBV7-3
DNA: TGTGCCAGCAGCTTAGGTGGCCGAGACAGGGGGAGCTCCTACAATGAGCAGTTCTTC
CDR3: CASSLGGRDRGSSYNEQFF

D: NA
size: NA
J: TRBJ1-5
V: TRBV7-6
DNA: TGTGCCAGCAGCTTAGAGCCAGGGGCGGGCAATCAGCCCCAGCATTTT
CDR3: CASSLEPGAGNQPQHF

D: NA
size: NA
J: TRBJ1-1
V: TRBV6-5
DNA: TGTGCCAGCAGTCCCTCCGGCAATGGGGACACTGAAGCTTTCTTT
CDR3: CASSPSGNGDTEAFF

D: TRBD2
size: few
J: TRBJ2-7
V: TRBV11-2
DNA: TGTGCCAGCAGCCCCGGGACTAGCGGCTACGAGCAGTACTTC
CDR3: CASSPGTSGYEQYF

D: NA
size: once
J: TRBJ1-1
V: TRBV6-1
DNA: TGTGCCAGCAGTAGGCAGCACACTGAAGCTTTCTTT
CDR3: CASSRQHTEAFF

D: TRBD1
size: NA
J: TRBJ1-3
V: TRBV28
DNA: TGTGCCAGCGATGGACAGGGACCTGGAAACACCATATATTTT
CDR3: CASDGQGPGNTIYF

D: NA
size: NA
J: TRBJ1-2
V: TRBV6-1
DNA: TGTGCCAGCAGTTTAGACAGTCCTAACTATGGCTACACCTTC
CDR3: CASSLDSPNYGYTF

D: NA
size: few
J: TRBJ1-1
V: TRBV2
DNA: TGTGCCAGCGGTAGTCGTGGCCACACTGAAGCTTTCTTT
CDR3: CASGSRGHTEAFF

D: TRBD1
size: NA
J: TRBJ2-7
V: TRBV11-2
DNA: TGTGCCAGCAGCTCGGGACAGCTCTACGAGCAGTACTTC
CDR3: CASSSGQLYEQYF